This is a list of T cell receptor beta chains from one sample in a study of Graves' ophthalmopathy and Graves' hyperthyroidism. TCRdb re-derived calls from the multiplex PCR reads in MiXCR, one entry per CDR3 protein. Here the sample spans about 740,000 distinct CDR3 sequences, around 40% being singletons. Sequencing was performed on peripheral blood. Source of these receptors: an adult man with Graves' ophthalmopathy. CDR3s include the opening cysteine and the closing phenylalanine or tryptophan. A D gene is named only where the DNA matches it firmly. A clone size is listed for some rows: how often the clone was seen (once, few, many), or a class if it is expanded.

.	many	TRBV24-1	TRBJ1-6	TGTGCCACCAGTCGTATCGATTCACCCCTCCACTTT	CATSRIDSPLHF
TRBD1	few	TRBV19	TRBJ2-2	TGTGCCAGTAGACCCGGGACAGGGGGGATCGGGGAGCTGTTTTTT	CASRPGTGGIGELFF
.	.	TRBV20-1	TRBJ2-7	TGCAGTGCCCCAAGCGGGCCCTACGAGCAGTACTTC	CSAPSGPYEQYF
.	few	TRBV25-1	TRBJ2-7	TGTGCCAGCTCACGTCAGGGCGCGTGGTACGAGCAGTACTTC	CASSRQGAWYEQYF
TRBD1	.	TRBV11-2	TRBJ2-2	TGTGCCAGCAGCTTACCGGGACAGGGGCCGTCAAGCGGGGAGCTGTTTTTT	CASSLPGQGPSSGELFF
TRBD1	many	TRBV7-2	TRBJ2-5	TGTGCCAGCAGCCCGGGACAGGGATGGCGGGAGACCCAGTACTTC	CASSPGQGWRETQYF
TRBD2	.	TRBV12-3/TRBV12-4	TRBJ2-5	TGTGCCTGCCGGCTAGCGGGAGAAGAGACCCAGTACTTC	CACRLAGEETQYF
TRBD1	few	TRBV19	TRBJ1-6	TGTGCCAGTAGTAAGCGACAGGGTGGTAATTCACCCCTCCACTTT	CASSKRQGGNSPLHF
.	.	TRBV29-1	TRBJ2-6	TGCAGCGTTGAAGGGCAGCCCACGGGGACCAACGTCCTGACTTTC	CSVEGQPTGTNVLTF
TRBD2	few	TRBV20-1	TRBJ2-7	TGCAGTGCTAGCGAGACTAGCCGCGAGCAGTACTTC	CSASETSREQYF
.	.	TRBV7-3	TRBJ2-1	TGTGCCAGCAGCCCCAGCGGGAATGAGCAGTTCTTC	CASSPSGNEQFF
TRBD1	.	TRBV7-2	TRBJ2-7	TGTGCCAGCAGCCAAGCCGGGACAGGGCCCTACGAGCAGTACTTC	CASSQAGTGPYEQYF